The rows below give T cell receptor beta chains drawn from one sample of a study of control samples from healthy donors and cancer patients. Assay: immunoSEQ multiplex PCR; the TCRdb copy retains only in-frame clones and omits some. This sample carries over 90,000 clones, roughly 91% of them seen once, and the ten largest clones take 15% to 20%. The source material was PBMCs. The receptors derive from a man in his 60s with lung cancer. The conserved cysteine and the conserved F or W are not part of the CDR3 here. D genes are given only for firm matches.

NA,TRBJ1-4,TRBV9,ASSARGQTNEKLF
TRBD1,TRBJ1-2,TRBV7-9,ASSRRDRDGYT
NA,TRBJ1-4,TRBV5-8,ASSLIELGGTNEKLF
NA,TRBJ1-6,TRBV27,ASNGWGYNSPLH
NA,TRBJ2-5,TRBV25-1,ASSEYTDYKETQY
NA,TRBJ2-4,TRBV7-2,ASSLVRTDIQY
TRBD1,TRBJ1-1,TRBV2,ASRRQGAGGSSLNTEAF
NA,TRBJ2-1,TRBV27,ASSLLSSNEQF
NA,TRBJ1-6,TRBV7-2,ASSLGAGLYNSPLH
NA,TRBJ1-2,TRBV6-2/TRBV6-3,ASSYDIGYT
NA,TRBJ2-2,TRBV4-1,ASSQGGAGSGELF
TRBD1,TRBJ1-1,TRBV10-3,AISETQQGARTEAF
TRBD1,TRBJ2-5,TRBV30,AWSPGGKSQETQY
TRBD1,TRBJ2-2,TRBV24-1,ATSDRDRVNTGELF
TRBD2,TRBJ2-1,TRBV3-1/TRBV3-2,ASSQPSGDNEQF
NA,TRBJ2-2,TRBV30,AWSDAAVGTGELF
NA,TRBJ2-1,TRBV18,ASSPSLYSGDEQF
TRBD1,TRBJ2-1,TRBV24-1,ATSDTGTGSYNEQF
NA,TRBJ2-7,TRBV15,ATSRGAGLTYEQY
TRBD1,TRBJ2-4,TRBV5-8,ASSPDRGQTYLQY
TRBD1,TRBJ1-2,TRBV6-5,ASSYTGTANYGYT
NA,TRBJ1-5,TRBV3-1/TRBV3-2,ASSQGGGMGNQPQH
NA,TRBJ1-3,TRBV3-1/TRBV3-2,ASSLGTPRNTIY
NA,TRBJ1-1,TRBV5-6,ASSLDDTDGNTEAF
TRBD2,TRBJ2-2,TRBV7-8,ASSLGTSGGALNTGELF
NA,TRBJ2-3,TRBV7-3,ASSLRGSYTDTQY
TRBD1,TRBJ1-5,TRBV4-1,ASSQGRQGVNQPQH
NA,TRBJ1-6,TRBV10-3,AISDASYNSPLH
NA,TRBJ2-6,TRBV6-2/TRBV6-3,ASSLWNSGANVLT
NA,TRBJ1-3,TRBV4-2,ASSQGGGGNTIY
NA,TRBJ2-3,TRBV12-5,ASGLVRDGSPPSTDTQY
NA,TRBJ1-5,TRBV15,ATSTGLQPQH
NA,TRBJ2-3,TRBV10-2,ASLSGDTQY
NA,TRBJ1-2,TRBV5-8,ASSLGEHGYT
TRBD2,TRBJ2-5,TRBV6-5,ASSRLAGVETQY
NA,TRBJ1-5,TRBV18,ASSPDQPGGNQPQH
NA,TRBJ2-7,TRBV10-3,AIRDLKSSEQY
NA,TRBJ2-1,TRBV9,ASSLRGGTYNEQF
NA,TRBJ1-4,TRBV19,ASSITGQGLEKLF
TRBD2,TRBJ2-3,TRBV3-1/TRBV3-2,ASSQAAGGSGGMDTQY
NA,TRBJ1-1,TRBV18,ASSPTVSTEAF
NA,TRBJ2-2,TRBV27,ASSYDRSNTGELF
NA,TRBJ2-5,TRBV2,ASSVGTGLWRKETQY
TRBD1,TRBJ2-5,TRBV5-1,ASSSGTGGAGETQY
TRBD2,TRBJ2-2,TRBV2,ASGGGAGELF
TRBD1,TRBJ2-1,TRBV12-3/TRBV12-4,ASSWDRAEQF
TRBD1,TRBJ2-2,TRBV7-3,ASSLGQGGLTTGELF
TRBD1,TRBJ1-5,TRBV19,ASSIGLQGQGARQPQH
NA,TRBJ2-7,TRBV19,ASSIGSGLYEQY
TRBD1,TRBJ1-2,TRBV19,ASSWAGGLDGYT